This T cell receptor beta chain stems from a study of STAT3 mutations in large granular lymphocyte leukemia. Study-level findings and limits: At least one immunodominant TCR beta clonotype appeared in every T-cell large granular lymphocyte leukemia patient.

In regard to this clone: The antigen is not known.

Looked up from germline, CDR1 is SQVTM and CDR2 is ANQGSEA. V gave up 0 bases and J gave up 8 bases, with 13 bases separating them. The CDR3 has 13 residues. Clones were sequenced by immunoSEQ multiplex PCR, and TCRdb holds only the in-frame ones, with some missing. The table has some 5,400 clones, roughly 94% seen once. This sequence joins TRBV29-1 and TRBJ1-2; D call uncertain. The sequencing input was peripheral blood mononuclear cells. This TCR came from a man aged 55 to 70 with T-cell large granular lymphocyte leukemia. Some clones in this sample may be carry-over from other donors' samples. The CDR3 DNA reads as TGCAGCGTTGAAGATCCCATCGTGCGGGGCTACACCTTC. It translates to CSVEDPIVRGYTF.